These 24 T cell receptor beta chains originate from one sample sequenced in a study of CD8 T cells in ankylosing spondylitis. Using its own MiXCR run on the 5' RACE reads, TCRdb lists one record per CDR3 protein. The repertoire consists of about 130,000 distinct CDR3 sequences, with around 9.3% occurring once and the leading ten covering 2.5% to 3.5%. Sample: blood, either unsorted or a sorted T cell fraction (not recorded which). The source of these receptors is a male donor with ankylosing spondylitis or in good health (not recorded which).

This clonotype was counted at least ten times. The CDR3 region is CSAPRTQSSEQFF. Here the CDR3 DNA reads TGCAGTGCTCCCCGGACCCAATCGAGTGAGCAGTTCTTC. The chain employs TRBV20-1 and TRBJ2-1; D is unresolved. Germline lookup yields CDR1 DFQATT and CDR2 SNEGSKA (reference sequence). The ends were cut back, 5 bases at V and 9 bases at J, with 17 bases in the middle. This CDR3 has 13 amino acids.

This clonotype was observed a handful of times. The chain carries TRBV20-1 and TRBJ2-6; the match to TRBD1 covers 9 bases. CDR1 is DFQATT and CDR2 is SNEGSKA in the germline V gene (reference sequence). The CDR3 is made up of 16 amino acids. V was pared by 5 bases and J by 3 bases, with 8 bases of the junction left unmatched. CDR3 sequence (DNA): TGCAGTGCTCATGGACAGGGGAGGCTTGGGGCCAACGTCCTGACTTTC. Residues: CSAHGQGRLGANVLTF.

This clonotype was seen ten or more times. The chain carries TRBV5-1 and TRBJ1-2, with 8 bases identical to TRBD1. The CDR3 extends over 14 amino acids. J lost 7 bases, V lost 6 bases, and 11 bases had no gene match. CDR1 SGHRS and CDR2 YFSETQ come from the germline V gene. The CDR3 here is CASTQGQGSAGYTF. Written as DNA, the CDR3 is TGCGCCAGCACCCAAGGACAGGGATCTGCTGGCTACACCTTC.

The CDR3 DNA is TGTGCCAGCAGCGTAGGACTAGCGGGAGTCCGGGAGCAGTTCTTC. Translated, it gives CASSVGLAGVREQFF. The chain couples TRBV9 to TRBJ2-1; 12 positions match TRBD2. This CDR3 is 15 amino acids long. Germline V gene lookup returns CDR1 SGDLS and CDR2 YYNGEE. Trimming cost V 0 bases and J 10 bases; bases outside gene matches: 5.

This clonotype was counted between two and nine times. V and J are TRBV20-1 and TRBJ2-4, with 11 bases fitting TRBD2. CDR3 size: 15 residues. Germline V gene data show CDR1 as DFQATT and CDR2 as SNEGSKA (reference sequence). Trimming removed 5 bases from V and 5 bases from J; junction bases left unmatched: 8. The CDR3 bases are TGCAGTGCTGCGACTAGCGGGACCGTCCAAAACATTCAGTACTTC. Its protein product is CSAATSGTVQNIQYF.

This clonotype was counted at least ten times. The chain joins TRBV5-1 to TRBJ2-1; D is possibly TRBD1 (6 bases). The CDR3 covers 15 residues. V gave up 0 bases and J gave up 3 bases, with 10 bases separating them. Germline V gene lookup returns CDR1 SGHRS and CDR2 YFSETQ. For the CDR3, the DNA is TGCGCCAGCAGCTTGGAGGGGACAAGCTACAATGAGCAGTTCTTC. Its translation: CASSLEGTSYNEQFF.

Comments on this clonotype: Possible read error: a much larger clone is one base away. V is TRBV29-1 and J is TRBJ1-2, with D maybe TRBD1 (5 bases). V gave up 4 bases and J gave up 7 bases, with 10 bases separating them. This CDR3 contains 11 residues. Germline V lookup: CDR1 SQVTM, CDR2 ANQGSEA. The CDR3 bases are TGCAGCGTTGGTAGCGGGGGTGGCTACACCTTC. Protein sequence: CSVGSGGGYTF.

A word on this clonotype: This sequence may be a read error, since a much larger clone differs from it by one base. V and J are TRBV15 and TRBJ2-7, with a tentative D call TRBD2 (6 bases). The germline V gene encodes CDR1 LNHNV and CDR2 YYDKDF (reference sequence). The CDR3 totals 14 residues. CDR3: CATSRGGRNYKQYF. CDR3 nucleotides: TGTGCCACCAGCAGAGGGGGGAGGAACTACAAGCAGTACTTC.

The table lists this clonotype with many counts. The CDR3 spells CAWRDRGTVTQYF. For the CDR3, the DNA is TGTGCCTGGCGGGACAGGGGTACGGTGACCCAGTACTTC. The rearrangement joins TRBV30 to TRBJ2-5, with 10 positions matching TRBD1. This CDR3 is 13 amino acids long. Per germline, CDR1 GTSNPN and CDR2 SVGIG (reference sequence). The V and J ends lost 5 bases and 7 bases, in that order; junction bases with no gene match: 7.

A few counts support this clonotype. This chain connects TRBV20-1 to TRBJ2-2; D gene ambiguous. The CDR3 has 15 residues. V lost 0 bases and J lost 1, with 9 bases in between. Germline-derived CDR1 and CDR2 are DFQATT and SNEGSKA (reference sequence). The CDR3 DNA follows: TGCAGTGCTAGAGATAAGCCGGGGAACACCGGGGAGCTGTTTTTT. Its protein product is CSARDKPGNTGELFF.

This clonotype was observed many times. The chain is built from TRBV19 and TRBJ2-7, with a tentative D call TRBD2 (5 bases). Germline V gene sequence: CDR1 LNHDA, CDR2 SQIVND (reference sequence). The CDR3 loop spans 16 amino acids. V was pared by 3 bases and J by 5 bases, with 20 bases between. The CDR3 DNA sequence: TGTGCCAGTAGTATCGCCCCATGGATCGCGGAGGACGAGCAGTACTTC. It is translated as CASSIAPWIAEDEQYF.

This clonotype was seen more than once but under ten times. V is TRBV18 and J is TRBJ2-1; TRBD2 matches at 12 bases. Germline V gene sequence: CDR1 KGHSH, CDR2 LQKENI. V shed 2 bases and J 3 bases; nucleotides not matched to a gene: 5. This CDR3 has 17 residues. The CDR3 sequence: CASSPAGLAGFYNEQFF. Written as DNA, the CDR3 is TGTGCCAGCTCACCAGCTGGACTAGCGGGATTCTACAATGAGCAGTTCTTC.

This clonotype showed up many times. The chain uses TRBV7-3 and TRBJ2-5; 7 nucleotides match TRBD2. Germline loops: CDR1 SGHTA, CDR2 FQGTGA. The V and J ends lost 3 bases and 7 bases, in that order; junction bases with no gene match: 5. This CDR3 contains 13 residues. The CDR3 DNA sequence: TGTGCCAGCAGCTTGGGGGGGGACGGGACCCAGTACTTC. It specifies CASSLGGDGTQYF.

This clonotype was detected ten times or more. The CDR3 region has the DNA TGCGCCAGCAGCTTGAGGGCGGAACTTTACAATGAGCAGTTCTTC. Protein: CASSLRAELYNEQFF. The V gene is TRBV5-1, the J gene TRBJ2-1; unclear D gene. The CDR3 sequence is 15 residues long. Per germline, CDR1 SGHRS and CDR2 YFSETQ. Trimming shortened V by 1 base and J by 4 bases, and 12 bases separated the two germline ends.

The chain employs TRBV18 and TRBJ2-6, with 9 bases identical to TRBD1. Per germline, CDR1 KGHSH and CDR2 LQKENI. The CDR3 covers 15 residues. With V trimmed by 4 bases and J by 7 bases, 5 bases remained unmatched. In DNA form, the CDR3 reads TGTGCCAGCTCACTGGGACAGGGTTCAGCCAACGTCCTGACTTTC. Amino acids: CASSLGQGSANVLTF.

This clonotype has just a few counts. This chain joins TRBV7-2 and TRBJ2-1; TRBD1 agrees at 9 bases. Germline values: CDR1 SGHTA, CDR2 FQGNSA. After removal of 3 bases from V and 5 bases from J, the junction contained 5 bases not matched to a gene. This CDR3 comprises 15 residues. CDR3 coding DNA: TGTGCCAGCAGCTTGTCCGGGACAGGGCACAATGAGCAGTTCTTC. This gives the protein CASSLSGTGHNEQFF. Full variable domain (outside the CDR3, taken from reference TRBV7-2 and TRBJ2-1): GAGVSQSPSNKVTEKGKDVELRCDPISGHTALYWYRQSLGQGLEFLIYFQGNSAPDKSGLPSDRFSAERTGGSVSTLTIQRTQQEDSAVYLCASSLSGTGHNEQFFGPGTRLTVL.

This clonotype was seen ten or more times. The genes are TRBV20-1 and TRBJ2-7; no clear D gene. V lost 6 bases and J lost 2, with 17 bases in between. CDR3 length equals 14 residues. Germline CDR1 and CDR2: DFQATT and SNEGSKA (reference sequence). The CDR3 nucleotides read TGCAGTGCCCCCTGGGTCGAAAGAACCTACGAGCAGTACTTC. The encoded protein is CSAPWVERTYEQYF.

This clonotype was seen ten or more times. This chain uses TRBV29-1 with TRBJ2-1; D might be TRBD2 (5 bases). Germline lookup yields CDR1 SQVTM and CDR2 ANQGSEA. The ends were cut back, 3 bases at V and 5 bases at J, with 11 bases in the middle. The CDR3 is 13 amino acids. The CDR3: CSVEIGADNEQFF. The CDR3 DNA reads as TGCAGCGTTGAGATTGGAGCGGACAATGAGCAGTTCTTC.

This clonotype was counted at least ten times. V and J are TRBV20-1 and TRBJ2-3; 9 bases are shared with TRBD2. The germline CDR1 and CDR2 sequences are DFQATT and SNEGSKA (reference sequence). The CDR3 is 15 residues long. Unmatched junction bases numbered 7, after V lost 4 bases and J lost 2 bases. The DNA for the CDR3 is TGCAGTGCTATCATCCTAGCGGGGTACACAGATACGCAGTATTTT. Its protein is CSAIILAGYTDTQYF.

In this sample, this clonotype turned up a few times. The V call is TRBV7-2, the J call TRBJ2-5; 11 nucleotides align to TRBD2. After removal of 5 bases from V and 3 bases from J, the junction contained 11 bases not matched to a gene. Germline loops: CDR1 SGHTA, CDR2 FQGNSA. The CDR3 consists of 17 residues. The CDR3 nucleotides are TGTGCCAGCAGCCAAGTGGCCGGGACTAGCGGTAAAGAGACCCAGTACTTC. Translated, it gives CASSQVAGTSGKETQYF.

V usage is TRBV5-6 and J usage is TRBJ1-2; tentatively, D is TRBD1 (5 bases). The germline V gene has CDR1 SGHDT and CDR2 YYEEEE. This CDR3 region has 17 residues. V was cut by 4 bases and J by 3 bases, with 22 bases left in between. The CDR3 loop is CASSLTGTPKYDYGYTF. The CDR3 coding sequence is TGTGCCAGCAGCCTAACCGGGACCCCAAAGTATGACTATGGCTACACCTTC.

This clonotype has at least ten counts. The V call is TRBV9, the J call TRBJ2-1; no definite D call. The CDR3 has 16 amino acids. The germline gives CDR1 SGDLS, CDR2 YYNGEE. V was pared by 4 bases and J by 3 bases, with 17 bases between. CDR3 nucleotide sequence: TGTGCCAGCAGCCCTTCGTTGTTGCGGAGCTACAATGAGCAGTTCTTC. Translating it yields CASSPSLLRSYNEQFF.

This clonotype was detected many times. V gene TRBV27 combines with J gene TRBJ1-1, with a tentative D call TRBD1 (5 bases). The V end lost 5 bases, the J end lost 0 bases, and 13 bases lay between the germline ends. CDR1 MNHEY and CDR2 SMNVEV come from the germline V gene (reference sequence). There are 15 residues in the CDR3. This CDR3 is CASSRWGFMNTEAFF. The CDR3 nucleotides read TGTGCCAGCAGTCGTTGGGGGTTCATGAACACTGAAGCTTTCTTT.

This clonotype was counted a few times. The rearrangement joins TRBV30 to TRBJ2-1; no clear D gene. V was cut by 1 base and J by 0 bases, with 10 bases left in between. CDR3 length: 15 residues. Germline V lookup: CDR1 GTSNPN, CDR2 SVGIG (reference sequence). In DNA form, the CDR3 reads TGTGCCTGGAGTGGGCGGTCCAGCTCCTACAATGAGCAGTTCTTC. It is translated as CAWSGRSSSYNEQFF.